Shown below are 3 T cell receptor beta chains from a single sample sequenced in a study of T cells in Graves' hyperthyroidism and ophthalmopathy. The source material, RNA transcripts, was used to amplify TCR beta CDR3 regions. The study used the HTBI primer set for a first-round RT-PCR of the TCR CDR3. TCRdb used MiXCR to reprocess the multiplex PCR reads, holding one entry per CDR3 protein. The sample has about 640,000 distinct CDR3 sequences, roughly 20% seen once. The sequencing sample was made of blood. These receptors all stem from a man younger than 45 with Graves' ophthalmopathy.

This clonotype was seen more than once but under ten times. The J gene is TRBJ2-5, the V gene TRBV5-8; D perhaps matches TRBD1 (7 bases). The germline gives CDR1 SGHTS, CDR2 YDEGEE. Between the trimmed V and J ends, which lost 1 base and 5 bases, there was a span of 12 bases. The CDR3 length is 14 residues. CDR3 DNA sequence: TGTGCCAGCAGCTTGTGGAGGGGGCGGGAGACCCAGTACTTC. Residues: CASSLWRGRETQYF.

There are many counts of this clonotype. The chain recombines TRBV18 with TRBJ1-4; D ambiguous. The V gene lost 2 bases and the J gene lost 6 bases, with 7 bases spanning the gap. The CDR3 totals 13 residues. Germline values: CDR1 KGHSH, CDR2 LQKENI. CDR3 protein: CASSPGQDEKLFF. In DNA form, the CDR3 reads TGTGCCAGCTCACCAGGCCAGGATGAAAAACTGTTTTTT.

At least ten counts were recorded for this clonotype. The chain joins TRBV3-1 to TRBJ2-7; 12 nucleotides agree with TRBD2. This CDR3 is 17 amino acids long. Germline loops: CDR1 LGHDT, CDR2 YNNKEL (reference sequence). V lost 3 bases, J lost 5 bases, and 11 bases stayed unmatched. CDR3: CASSHPRLAGVSHEQYF. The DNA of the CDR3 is TGTGCCAGCAGCCATCCAAGACTAGCGGGAGTATCCCACGAGCAGTACTTC.